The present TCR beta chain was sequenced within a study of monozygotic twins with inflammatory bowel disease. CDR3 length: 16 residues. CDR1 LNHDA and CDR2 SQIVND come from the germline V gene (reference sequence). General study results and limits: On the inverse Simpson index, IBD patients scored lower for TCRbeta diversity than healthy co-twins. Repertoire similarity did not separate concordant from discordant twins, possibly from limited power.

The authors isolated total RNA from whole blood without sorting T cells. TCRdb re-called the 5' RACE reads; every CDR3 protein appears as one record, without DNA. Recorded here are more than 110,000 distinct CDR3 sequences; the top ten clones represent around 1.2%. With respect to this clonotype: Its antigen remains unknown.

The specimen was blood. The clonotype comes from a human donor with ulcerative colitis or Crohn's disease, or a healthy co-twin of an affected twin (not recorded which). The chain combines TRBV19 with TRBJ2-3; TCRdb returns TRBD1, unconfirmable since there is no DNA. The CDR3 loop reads CASSMEGDPTTDTQYF.